This TCR beta chain was recovered during a study of blood T cells in healthy people across ages. Whole-study results and caveats: Aged donors had fewer naive CD4+ cells and lower diversity than long-lived donors. The study could not conclusively compare naive and antigen-experienced cells, given its unsorted PBMCs.

This clonotype was seen more than once but under ten times. Its target is unknown. Ranging in age from about 6 to 90, the donors were healthy Caucasian individuals from Russia. Samples each had at least 5.5 micrograms of total RNA extracted. Primed by a sample-barcoded 5' primer and a J-beta primer mix, a second PCR proceeded for roughly 7 to 12 cycles. TCRdb re-called the 5' RACE reads with MiXCR, one entry per CDR3 protein. The table shows 540,000 or so distinct CDR3 sequences, with roughly 29% occurring only once. The source material was blood. The sequence was collected from a woman aged 70-85 years in good health.

For the CDR3, the DNA is TGTGCCAGCAGCTTGGTCGGCAGCGGACCCTACGAGCAGTACTTC. The encoded protein is CASSLVGSGPYEQYF. The chain has TRBV5-6 and TRBJ2-7; weak D call: TRBD2 (5 bases). V lost 0 bases, J lost 2 bases, and 12 bases lay in between. This CDR3 has 15 amino acids. CDR1 and CDR2 from the germline V gene are SGHDT and YYEEEE.